The 10 T cell receptor beta chains given below trace back to one sample, sequenced in a study of identical twins. TCRdb called the 5' RACE reads again in MiXCR, with one record for every CDR3 protein. The table shows hundreds of thousands of distinct CDR3 sequences, with 10% to 15% occurring only once. These data were also reused for a study on yellow fever vaccine responses in identical twins.

Sequencing used PBMCs. These receptors all come from a woman aged 18-29 years in good health.

The V gene is TRBV2, the J gene TRBJ2-5, with 10 bases identical to TRBD2. With V trimmed by 3 bases and J by 0 bases, 7 bases remained unmatched. Per germline, CDR1 SNHLY and CDR2 FYNNEI. This CDR3 region has 17 residues. CDR3 nucleotides: TGTGCCAGCAGTGACCCTCTAGCGGGGGATTACCAAGAGACCCAGTACTTC. Translated: CASSDPLAGDYQETQYF.

In this sample, this clonotype turned up a few times. The chain employs TRBV3-1 and TRBJ1-1, with D possibly TRBD1 on 5 matching bases. This CDR3 region has 13 residues. Germline CDR1 reads LGHDT; CDR2 reads YNNKEL (reference sequence). Between the trimmed V and J ends, which lost 2 bases and 8 bases, there was a span of 12 bases. This CDR3 is CASSQQGRREAFF. The DNA of the CDR3 is TGTGCCAGCAGCCAACAGGGACGGCGAGAAGCTTTCTTT.

This clonotype was picked up many times. The chain carries TRBV20-1 and TRBJ2-7, with unresolved D. The germline CDR1 and CDR2 sequences are DFQATT and SNEGSKA (reference sequence). V was trimmed by 0 bases and J by 1 base, leaving 10 bases between them. The CDR3 is 14 amino acids. DNA of the CDR3: TGCAGTGCTAGAGAGGTTGCAGCTTCCTACGAGCAGTACGTC. Residues: CSAREVAASYEQYV.

This clonotype showed up just a few times. V and J are TRBV7-3 and TRBJ2-3, with no clear D. This CDR3 contains 13 residues. Germline CDR1 is SGHTA and CDR2 is FQGTGA. Trimming cost V 8 bases and J 1 base, with 10 bases left between them. The chain's CDR3 is CASFNTRTDTQYF. In nucleotides, the CDR3 is TGTGCCAGCTTTAACACCCGCACAGATACGCAGTATTTT.

This clonotype was recorded many times. The chain has TRBV7-9 and TRBJ2-3; D perhaps matches TRBD2 (7 bases). Germline V gene lookup returns CDR1 SEHNR and CDR2 FQNEAQ (reference sequence). The CDR3 covers 15 residues. V lost 3 bases, J lost 4 bases, and 14 bases lay in between. The CDR3 here is CASSLFAGASDTQYF. The DNA of the CDR3 is TGTGCCAGCAGCTTGTTCGCGGGGGCCTCAGATACGCAGTATTTT.

The sample holds a few counts of this clonotype. The V gene is TRBV10-2, the J gene TRBJ2-3, with 12 nucleotides matching TRBD2. The CDR3 has 15 amino acids. Germline V gene lookup returns CDR1 WSHSY and CDR2 SAAADI. The trim removed 4 bases at V and 6 bases at J, leaving 5 bases unmatched. The CDR3 DNA reads as TGCGCCAGCAGTGCAGGACTAGCGGGGCTCGATACGCAGTATTTT. It specifies CASSAGLAGLDTQYF.

The chain carries TRBV6-1 and TRBJ2-1; TRBD1 matches at 9 bases. Trimming took 8 bases from V and 10 from J; bases not matched to a gene: 9. Germline values: CDR1 MNHNS, CDR2 SASEGT. The CDR3 consists of 13 residues. CDR3 nucleotides: TGTGCCAGCCTGGGACAGGGCAGGGGAGAGCAGTTCTTC. Its protein is CASLGQGRGEQFF.

The chain combines TRBV12-3 or TRBV12-4 with TRBJ1-2, with TRBD1 as a possible D gene (5 bases). V was trimmed by 0 bases and J by 3 bases, leaving 11 bases between them. The CDR3 extends over 15 amino acids. The chain's CDR3 is CASSLADSSYYGYTF. The CDR3 DNA reads as TGTGCCAGCAGTTTAGCCGACAGCTCCTACTATGGCTACACCTTC.

A remark on this clonotype: With a much larger clone just one base away, this may be a read error. The chain employs TRBV12-3 or TRBV12-4 and TRBJ2-7; D gene ambiguous. Trimming stripped 4 bases from V and 1 base from J, with 5 bases between. This CDR3 region has 12 residues. The CDR3 reads CASSWQSYEQYF. CDR3 coding DNA: TGTGCCAGCAGTTGGCAGTCCTACGAGCAGTACTTC.

This clonotype was seen more than once but under ten times. The V call is TRBV20-1, the J call TRBJ2-7; tentative D call: TRBD1 (5 bases). Trimming cost V 1 base and J 2 bases, with 18 bases left between them. Germline V CDR1 and CDR2: DFQATT, SNEGSKA (reference sequence). This CDR3 comprises 16 residues. The CDR3 DNA reads as TGCAGTGCTAGAGTAAAGGGGCTGAGTAATACCTACGAGCAGTACTTC. Protein product: CSARVKGLSNTYEQYF.